This T cell receptor beta chain was captured in a study of blood T cell repertoires in COVID-19. CDR1 is SGHRS, CDR2 YFSETQ, per germline. This CDR3 has 16 amino acids. Trimming removed 3 bases from V and 8 bases from J; junction bases left unmatched: 14. Repertoires were generated with immunoSEQ multiplex PCR, while TCRdb's copy carries only in-frame clones and drops some. This table has 150,000 to 200,000 clones, roughly 84% appearing once. This clonotype was obtained from a man in his sixties or seventies with active or convalescent COVID-19. Sequencing input: peripheral blood. The V and J genes are TRBV5-1 and TRBJ1-2, with 9 positions matching TRBD1. The CDR3 loop reads CASSWGTGSGFGGYTF. The CDR3 nucleotides read TGCGCCAGCAGCTGGGGGACAGGGAGTGGATTCGGGGGCTACACCTTC.